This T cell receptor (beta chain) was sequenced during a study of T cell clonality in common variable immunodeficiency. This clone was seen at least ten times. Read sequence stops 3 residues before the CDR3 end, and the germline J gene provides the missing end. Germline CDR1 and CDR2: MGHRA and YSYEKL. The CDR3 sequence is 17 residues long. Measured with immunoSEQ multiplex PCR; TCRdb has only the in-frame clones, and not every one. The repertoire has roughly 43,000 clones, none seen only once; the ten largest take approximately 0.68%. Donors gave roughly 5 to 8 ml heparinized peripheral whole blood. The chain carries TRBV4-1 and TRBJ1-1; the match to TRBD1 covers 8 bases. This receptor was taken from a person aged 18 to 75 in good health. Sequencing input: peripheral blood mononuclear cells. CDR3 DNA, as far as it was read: TGCGCCAGCAGCCAGAACCTTGTCACAGGGGGAGGTGTTGGA. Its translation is CASSQNLVTGGGVG. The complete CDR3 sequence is CASSQNLVTGGGVGAFF.